This T cell receptor beta chain was observed in a study of blood T cell repertoires in COVID-19. Overall study context: COVID-19 samples from acute and convalescent phases originated in the United States, Italy and Spain. PBMCs, B-cell-depleted T cells, or T cells were the source of the cDNA or gDNA that made up the material.

Looked up from germline, CDR1 is MNHEY and CDR2 is SMNVEV (reference sequence). V lost 5 bases and J 1 base, leaving 12 bases between the germline ends. CDR3 length: 15 amino acids. As originally analysed: Counts of nucleated cells, estimated from reference gene primer amplification, were obtained. The protocol was immunoSEQ multiplex PCR, while the TCRdb copy is restricted to in-frame clones and leaves out a portion. V and J calls and clone size are as listed in that table; D and trimming were resolved from the DNA. Among around 80,000 clones listed, about four fifths were seen once. The rearrangement joins TRBV27 to TRBJ2-1; D may be TRBD1 (7 bases). This TCR derives from a woman older than 75 with active or convalescent COVID-19. Sequencing used peripheral blood. The CDR3 nucleotides are TGTGCCAGCAGTATCTCAGGGGGGTCCTACAATGAGCAGTTCTTC. Translated, it gives CASSISGGSYNEQFF.